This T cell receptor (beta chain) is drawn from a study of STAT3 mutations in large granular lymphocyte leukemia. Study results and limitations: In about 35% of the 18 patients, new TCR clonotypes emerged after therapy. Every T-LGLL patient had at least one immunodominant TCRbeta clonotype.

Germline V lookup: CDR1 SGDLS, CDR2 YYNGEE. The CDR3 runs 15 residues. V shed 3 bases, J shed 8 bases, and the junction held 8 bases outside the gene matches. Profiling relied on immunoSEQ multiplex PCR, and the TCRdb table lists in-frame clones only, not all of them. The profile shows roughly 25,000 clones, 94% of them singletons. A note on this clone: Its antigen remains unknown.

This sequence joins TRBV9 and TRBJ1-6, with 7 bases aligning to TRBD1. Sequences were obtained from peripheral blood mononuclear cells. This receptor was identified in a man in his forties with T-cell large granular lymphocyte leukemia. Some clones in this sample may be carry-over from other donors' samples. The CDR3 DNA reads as TGTGCCAGCAGCGCAAAGGGGGCTCTGGATTCACCCCTCCACTTT. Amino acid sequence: CASSAKGALDSPLHF.